A single sample is the source of the 27 T cell receptor beta chains below, sequenced in a study of T cell repertoires in cytomegalovirus infection. Antigens for these TCRs are unknown. TCRdb re-derived calls from the reads in MiXCR, one entry per CDR3 protein. The sample holds 75,000 to 95,000 distinct CDR3 sequences, 40% to 50% seen once. This specimen consisted of CD8+ T cells from cultured PBMCs, obtained from culture after CMV antigen stimulation. These receptors all come from a human donor in good health (CMV status not recorded). Some clones in this sample may be carry-over from other donors' samples.

A few counts support this clonotype. The chain recombines TRBV10-3 with TRBJ2-3; 11 nucleotides line up with TRBD2. The CDR3 runs to 15 residues. Unmatched junction bases numbered 7, after V lost 10 bases and J lost 1 base. Germline CDR1 reads ENHRY; CDR2 reads SYGVKD. CDR3 in DNA: TGTGCCACCCTCCCGGGACTAGCGGGCACAGATACGCAGTATTTT. The encoded protein is CATLPGLAGTDTQYF.

This clonotype was seen just once. The chain employs TRBV19 and TRBJ2-1; D is unclear. The germline V gene has CDR1 LNHDA and CDR2 SQIVND (reference sequence). The CDR3 is made up of 16 amino acids. The V and J ends lost 0 bases and 0 bases respectively, with 9 bases between them. In DNA, the CDR3 is TGTGCCAGTAGTATAGATCCGGACCGCTCCTACAATGAGCAGTTCTTC. It translates to CASSIDPDRSYNEQFF.

This clonotype was picked up a small number of times. The V call is TRBV27, the J call TRBJ1-5; D gene uncertain. CDR1 is MNHEY and CDR2 is SMNVEV in the germline V gene (reference sequence). The CDR3 sequence is 13 residues long. Trimming stripped 0 bases from V and 11 bases from J, with 11 bases between. The CDR3 protein is CASSLSGRVAQHF. The DNA of the CDR3 is TGTGCCAGCAGTTTATCGGGTCGGGTGGCCCAGCATTTT.

The chain employs TRBV27 and TRBJ1-2; 11 bases are shared with TRBD1. The CDR3 is made up of 15 amino acids. Germline values: CDR1 MNHEY, CDR2 SMNVEV (reference sequence). V gave up 6 bases and J gave up 3 bases; unmatched junction bases: 6. CDR3 amino acids: CASRRGQGVDYGYTF. Written as DNA, the CDR3 is TGTGCCAGCAGAAGGGGACAGGGGGTTGACTATGGCTACACCTTC.

The CDR3, as DNA: TGTGCCAGCAGTCCTCACCGCGGACTAGCGGGCCTTAGCTCCTACAATGAGCAGTTCTTC. This translates into CASSPHRGLAGLSSYNEQFF. J is TRBJ2-1 and V is TRBV27; 11 bases match TRBD2. V lost 5 bases and J lost 0; bases outside the gene matches: 15. Germline CDR1 and CDR2: MNHEY and SMNVEV (reference sequence). The CDR3 consists of 20 residues.

This rearrangement joins TRBV28 to TRBJ1-6; possible D gene TRBD1, 5 bases. The length of the CDR3 is 13 residues. Trimming stripped 7 bases from V and 10 bases from J, with 14 bases between. The germline gives CDR1 MDHEN, CDR2 SYDVKM. The CDR3 nucleotides are TGTGCCAGCACCTGGAGGGGTGGCTCACCCCTCCACTTT. It codes for CASTWRGGSPLHF.

The chain uses TRBV6-1 and TRBJ2-7, with 9 bases fitting TRBD2. The germline gives CDR1 MNHNS, CDR2 SASEGT. With 5 bases clipped from V and 0 bases from J, the junction kept 5 bases outside the gene matches. The CDR3 is made up of 15 amino acids. The DNA of the CDR3 is TGTGCCAGCAGTACTAGCGGGTGGTTCTCCTACGAGCAGTACTTC. Its protein is CASSTSGWFSYEQYF.

The chain uses TRBV10-3 and TRBJ2-3; D remains unclear. Trimming cost V 4 bases and J 4 bases, with 3 bases left between them. Germline assignment: CDR1 ENHRY and CDR2 SYGVKD. The CDR3 is 11 residues long. CDR3 residues: CAISGSDTQYF. DNA of the CDR3: TGTGCCATCAGTGGCTCAGATACGCAGTATTTT.

There are a few counts of this clonotype. This sequence joins TRBV29-1 and TRBJ2-2; 7 positions agree with TRBD2. Germline assignment: CDR1 SQVTM and CDR2 ANQGSEA. Trimming took 3 bases from V and 0 from J; bases not matched to a gene: 4. CDR3 length: 15 amino acids. CDR3 nucleotides: TGCAGCGTTGAGCCGGGGGGATCGAACACCGGGGAGCTGTTTTTT. It is translated as CSVEPGGSNTGELFF.

Here the CDR3 DNA reads TGTGCCACCCAGAGAGGCGGAGGTCAGCCCCAGCATTTT. Translated: CATQRGGGQPQHF. This chain joins TRBV24-1 and TRBJ1-5; no reliable D call. The CDR3 is 13 residues long. V lost 9 bases, J lost 6 bases, and 14 bases lay in between. In germline, CDR1 is KGHDR, CDR2 SFDVKD.

The V and J genes are TRBV19 and TRBJ2-5, with 9 bases lining up with TRBD1. Germline CDR1 reads LNHDA; CDR2 reads SQIVND (reference sequence). V shed 5 bases and J 2 bases; nucleotides not matched to a gene: 3. The CDR3 sequence is 14 residues long. CDR3 in amino acids: CASSFDRGQETQYF. DNA for the CDR3: TGTGCCAGTAGTTTCGACAGGGGGCAAGAGACCCAGTACTTC.

The J gene is TRBJ1-5, the V gene TRBV18; 8 nucleotides agree with TRBD1. Looked up from germline, CDR1 is KGHSH and CDR2 is LQKENI. This CDR3 spans 15 amino acids. After removal of 6 bases from V and 2 bases from J, the junction contained 6 bases not matched to a gene. In nucleotides, the CDR3 is TGTGCCAGCTCGCCGACAGGGGATCGCAATCAGCCCCAGCATTTT. Translation: CASSPTGDRNQPQHF.

This clonotype was picked up a small number of times. This chain links TRBV7-8 with TRBJ2-5, with TRBD1 matching 8 bases. The CDR3 has 15 amino acids. The V segment lost 1 base and the J segment 4 bases; nucleotides outside the gene matches: 5. The germline V gene encodes CDR1 SGHVS and CDR2 FQNEAQ. CDR3 nucleotide sequence: TGTGCCAGCAGCTTAGAAACAGGGGGGAGAGAGACCCAGTACTTC. It yields the protein CASSLETGGRETQYF.

This chain joins TRBV27 and TRBJ2-1; D is ambiguous. Trimming cost V 3 bases and J 2 bases, with 11 bases left between them. The CDR3 has 15 amino acids. Germline V gene lookup returns CDR1 MNHEY and CDR2 SMNVEV (reference sequence). CDR3 residues: CASSLWSWPYNEQFF. CDR3 nucleotide sequence: TGTGCCAGCAGTTTGTGGAGCTGGCCCTACAATGAGCAGTTCTTC.

The chain links TRBV7-9 to TRBJ1-6; the match to TRBD1 covers 7 bases. CDR1 is SEHNR, CDR2 FQNEAQ, per germline (reference sequence). The CDR3 loop spans 15 amino acids. V trimming: 6 bases; J trimming: 10 bases; junction bases outside the gene matches: 12. CDR3 region: CASRALPAGGSPLHF. In DNA form, the CDR3 reads TGTGCCAGCAGGGCCCTCCCGGCAGGGGGATCACCCCTCCACTTT.

The chain links TRBV27 to TRBJ1-2; D unclear. Per germline, CDR1 MNHEY and CDR2 SMNVEV (reference sequence). Trimming left V 0 bases short and J 6 bases short, with 8 bases between. The CDR3 has 13 residues. The CDR3 sequence: CASSLSSLDGYTF. The DNA of the CDR3 is TGTGCCAGCAGTTTATCATCCCTCGATGGCTACACCTTC.

This clonotype turned up a few times. V gene TRBV7-9 combines with J gene TRBJ2-1, with 8 bases matching TRBD2. The CDR3 totals 17 residues. CDR1 is SEHNR and CDR2 is FQNEAQ in the germline V gene (reference sequence). V shed 1 base, J shed 7 bases, and the junction held 12 bases outside the gene matches. CDR3 bases: TGTGCCAGCAGCTTAGTGGCCCTAGCGGGTGTCACGAATGAGCAGTTCTTC. Its translation is CASSLVALAGVTNEQFF.

The chain recombines TRBV20-1 with TRBJ2-1; 9 bases fit TRBD2. V dropped 5 bases and J dropped 8; count of bases not matched to a gene: 7. CDR1 is DFQATT, CDR2 SNEGSKA, per germline (reference sequence). The CDR3 totals 13 residues. This CDR3 reads CSASAGGRDEQFF. DNA of the CDR3: TGCAGTGCTTCAGCGGGAGGTAGGGATGAGCAGTTCTTC.

This chain joins TRBV28 and TRBJ2-7; 8 bases match TRBD1. There are 16 residues in the CDR3. The V gene's germline CDR1 is MDHEN and CDR2 SYDVKM. Trimming at V came to 5 bases and at J to 3 bases, leaving 12 bases not matched to a gene. The CDR3 DNA sequence: TGTGCCAGCAGTATAACCCGGACAGGGATTCGCTACGAGCAGTACTTC. Its protein product is CASSITRTGIRYEQYF.

The chain combines TRBV7-9 with TRBJ2-2; D may be TRBD1 (6 bases). Deletions cut 4 bases from V and 6 bases from J, with 15 bases between. The length of the CDR3 is 15 residues. The germline V gene encodes CDR1 SEHNR and CDR2 FQNEAQ (reference sequence). The CDR3 DNA sequence: TGTGCCAGCAGCTCCCCCACGGACAGTTCCGGGGAGCTGTTTTTT. Translating it yields CASSSPTDSSGELFF.

The chain joins TRBV7-8 to TRBJ1-1; the D is unclear. The V and J ends lost 5 bases and 1 base respectively, with 8 bases between them. There are 13 residues in the CDR3. Germline V gene lookup returns CDR1 SGHVS and CDR2 FQNEAQ. CDR3 bases: TGTGCCAGCAGCCCCGGAGAGAACACTGAAGCTTTCTTT. Its translation is CASSPGENTEAFF.

This clonotype was detected only once. J is TRBJ2-1 and V is TRBV6-1, with 7 positions matching TRBD2. The germline gives CDR1 MNHNS, CDR2 SASEGT. The CDR3 is made up of 15 amino acids. Losses at the gene ends were 6 bases for V and 5 bases for J; bases not matched to a gene: 10. The CDR3 spells CASRPGLEGHNEQFF. The CDR3 DNA reads as TGTGCCAGCAGACCTGGACTAGAAGGCCACAATGAGCAGTTCTTC.

This chain uses TRBV29-1 with TRBJ2-1; 8 positions agree with TRBD2. J was trimmed by 8 bases and V by 7 bases; bases with no gene match: 10. The CDR3 is 13 residues long. Germline V CDR1 and CDR2: SQVTM, ANQGSEA. In DNA form, the CDR3 reads TGCAGCGCCAGTCACGGGGGGGACGATGAGCAGTTCTTC. It encodes CSASHGGDDEQFF.

The genes are TRBV12-5 and TRBJ2-3; 9 bases are a match to TRBD2. Trimming took 4 bases from V and 7 from J; bases not matched to a gene: 6. The germline V gene has CDR1 LGHNT and CDR2 FRNRAP. The CDR3 loop spans 14 amino acids. DNA for the CDR3: TGTGCTAGTGGTTCGCTGGGACTAGCTCATACGCAGTATTTT. The encoded protein is CASGSLGLAHTQYF.

This clonotype was seen only a few times. The chain employs TRBV6-1 and TRBJ2-5; 9 positions match TRBD2. This CDR3 region has 16 residues. The ends lost 5 bases at V and 0 bases at J; junction bases unmatched: 7. CDR1 MNHNS and CDR2 SASEGT come from the germline V gene. The CDR3 region has the DNA TGTGCCAGCAGTCGCAGACTAGCGGAGGACCAAGAGACCCAGTACTTC. Encoded protein: CASSRRLAEDQETQYF.

V gene TRBV3-1 combines with J gene TRBJ1-1; no clear D. Germline values: CDR1 LGHDT, CDR2 YNNKEL (reference sequence). The CDR3 totals 14 residues. The ends were cut back, 4 bases at V and 4 bases at J, with 13 bases in the middle. CDR3 nucleotide sequence: TGTGCCAGCAGCCCATGGCATGATGGCACTGAAGCTTTCTTT. It specifies CASSPWHDGTEAFF.

There are a few counts of this clonotype. The chain employs TRBV10-3 and TRBJ2-3, with TRBD2 identical over 10 bases. CDR1 and CDR2 from the germline V gene are ENHRY and SYGVKD. Germline trimming cut 5 bases from V and 0 bases from J; bases unmatched to any gene: 11. The CDR3 spans 18 residues. The chain's CDR3 is CAISNTQRGGSSTDTQYF. DNA for the CDR3: TGTGCCATCAGTAATACCCAGCGGGGGGGCTCTAGCACAGATACGCAGTATTTT.